The clone carrying this T cell receptor beta chain was seen only a few times. What it binds is not known. From the germline J gene comes the end of the CDR3, since the read stops 3 residues before it. This entry belongs to a study of T cell clonality in common variable immunodeficiency. Broader study findings: Reportedly, TCR beta sequences from common variable immunodeficiency showed fewer deletions and N-nucleotide insertions.

CVID subjects were neither ill nor on immunomodulatory or immunosuppressive medication at sampling. In germline, CDR1 is SGHTA, CDR2 FQGTGA. With V trimmed by 5 bases and J by 5 bases, 8 bases remained unmatched. The CDR3 length is 17 residues. Using immunoSEQ multiplex PCR, the repertoire was profiled, and TCRdb retains in-frame clones only, with some absent. The sample gives just over 15,000 clones, none seen only once, and the top ten clones hold 9.5% to 15%. Sequences were obtained from peripheral blood mononuclear cells. This sequence joins TRBV7-3 and TRBJ2-2; 13 bases match TRBD2. The source is a human donor with common variable immunodeficiency. Incomplete CDR3 DNA: TGTGCCAGCAGCGCCGGACTAGCGGGAGTCGGGACCGGGGAG. Its protein is CASSAGLAGVGTGE. The full CDR3 is CASSAGLAGVGTGELFF.